This section outlines one T cell receptor beta chain sequence together with its context. CDR1 is MNHEY, CDR2 SMNVEV, per germline (reference sequence). The CDR3 loop spans 14 amino acids. With 5 bases removed from V and 6 bases from J, the gap between germline ends came to 16 bases. One entry per CDR3 protein, called by TCRdb with MiXCR from the 5' RACE reads. Here the sample spans some 32,000 distinct CDR3 sequences, about 24% being singletons. This chain uses TRBV27 with TRBJ1-2; D is possibly TRBD1 (6 bases). Sequencing input: memory CD4+ T cells sorted from blood. Subset described: memory CD4+ T cells, CD4+CD45RO+CD25-. The sequence came from a female donor with breast cancer. The CDR3 nucleotides are TGTGCCAGCAGTACCCCCGGGGGCAGGGATGGCTACACCTTC. It translates to CASSTPGGRDGYTF.